This TCR beta chain was captured by sequencing in a study of T cell repertoires in cytomegalovirus infection. Study-level information: Indications of both CMV infection and matching HLA type were provided by public TCR beta signatures.

TCRdb reprocessed the reads with MiXCR, giving one entry per CDR3 protein. In the table there are 740,000 or so distinct CDR3 sequences, 35% to 45% of which are singletons. Whole-study findings and limits: CMV-specific HLA-C-restricted TCR beta clonotypes dominated the ex vivo response. Pooled public TCR beta family frequency picked out CMV carriers with the relevant HLA.

This clonotype was seen ten or more times. Antigen: not known. V lost 2 bases and J lost 6; bases outside the gene matches: 6. The CDR3 is made up of 15 amino acids. Germline CDR1 reads MDHEN; CDR2 reads SYDVKM. This TCR was sampled from a human donor in good health (CMV status not recorded). Some clones in this sample may be carry-over from other donors' samples. The specimen sequenced was PBMCs. V and J are TRBV28 and TRBJ2-2; TRBD2 agrees at 7 bases. The CDR3 sequence is CASSLTGGSSGELFF. Written as DNA, the CDR3 is TGTGCCAGCAGTTTAACGGGAGGCTCTTCCGGGGAGCTGTTTTTT. The variable domain in full, completed from reference TRBV28 and TRBJ2-2, reads DVKVTQSSRYLVKRTGEKVFLECVQDMDHENMFWYRQDPGLGLRLIYFSYDVKMKEKGDIPEGYSVSREKKERFSLILESASTNQTSMYLCASSLTGGSSGELFFGEGSRLTVL.